The TCR beta chain described here comes from a study of blood T cells in healthy people across ages. Turning to the study itself: Template switching picked up about one barcoded beta molecule for each two T cells.

A J-beta primer mix and a sample-barcoded 5' primer were used in a second PCR of about 7 to 12 cycles. TCRdb re-called the 5' RACE reads through MiXCR, storing one row per CDR3 protein. The table shows roughly 1,500,000 distinct CDR3 sequences, with around two fifths occurring only once. Germline V gene lookup returns CDR1 MNHNS and CDR2 SASEGT. The CDR3 totals 15 residues. V shed 4 bases and J shed 0 bases, with 12 bases lying between them. Notes on the study in general: Per million T cells, the diversity of TCR beta decreased roughly linearly as age advanced.

This clonotype has a handful of counts. Its antigen is unknown. The TCR was taken from a woman in her late teens or twenties in good health. This sequence joins TRBV6-1 and TRBJ2-5; D gene uncertain. Sequencing was performed on blood. The CDR3 DNA follows: TGTGCCAGCAGTGGACGGTCACTAAACCAAGAGACCCAGTACTTC. Translation: CASSGRSLNQETQYF.